These 28 T cell receptor beta chains were all obtained from the same sample, sequenced in a study of CD8+ T cells in alopecia areata. Noted treatment: oral pan-JAK inhibitor, 5-10 mg twice daily. Extracted from the samples, RNA was reverse transcribed into cDNA to serve as the sequencing template. Generated by immunoSEQ multiplex PCR, the TCRdb table keeps only in-frame clones and is missing some. The table has about 190,000 clones, roughly three fifths seen once; the top ten hold over 0.55%. Sequences were derived from CD4+ T cells sorted from blood, sampled at week 4, from a patient treated with tofacitinib. The receptor set was obtained from a human donor with alopecia areata.

The chain has TRBV7-3 and TRBJ1-2, with unresolved D. The CDR3 covers 13 residues. In germline, CDR1 is SGHTA, CDR2 FQGTGA. Between the trimmed V and J ends, which lost 5 bases and 8 bases, there was a span of 15 bases. The CDR3 region has the DNA TGTGCCAGCAGCCCTGACAAGAGTGGCGGCTACACCTTC. This sequence encodes CASSPDKSGGYTF.

This clone was observed a handful of times. The J gene is TRBJ2-5, the V gene TRBV30; D is undetermined. Trimming took 0 bases from V and 4 from J, leaving 9 bases between them. This CDR3 is built from 13 residues. Germline CDR1 reads GTSNPN; CDR2 reads SVGIG (reference sequence). The CDR3 DNA reads as TGTGCCTGGAGTGTACCCTTTGGAGAGACCCAGTACTTC. This codes for CAWSVPFGETQYF.

This clone was recorded a few times. The chain combines TRBV4-1 with TRBJ1-3; possible D gene TRBD1, 5 bases. The CDR3 totals 13 residues. The V and J ends lost 4 bases and 8 bases respectively, with 12 bases between them. Germline V gene data show CDR1 as MGHRA and CDR2 as YSYEKL. The CDR3 nucleotides read TGCGCCAGCAGCCCCAGGGTCGGGGACACCATATATTTT. As protein: CASSPRVGDTIYF.

The CDR3 sequence is CASSASQGDEKLFF. The CDR3 coding sequence is TGTGCCAGCAGCGCGAGCCAGGGCGATGAAAAACTGTTTTTT. The V call is TRBV9, the J call TRBJ1-4; maybe TRBD1 (5 bases). The CDR3 totals 14 residues. With 3 bases removed from V and 6 bases from J, the gap between germline ends came to 12 bases. Germline V gives CDR1 SGDLS, CDR2 YYNGEE.

The chain uses TRBV7-9 and TRBJ2-2; TRBD1 or TRBD2 may be the D gene (6 bases each). Germline V gene lookup returns CDR1 SEHNR and CDR2 FQNEAQ (reference sequence). The ends were cut back, 1 base at V and 1 base at J, with 13 bases in the middle. The CDR3 runs 17 residues. For the CDR3, the DNA is TGTGCCAGCAGCTTAGATCCCGGGGGCTTGAACACCGGGGAGCTGTTTTTT. Protein product: CASSLDPGGLNTGELFF.

The rearrangement links TRBV4-3 to TRBJ2-5, with D maybe TRBD2 (5 bases). The germline V gene has CDR1 LGHNA and CDR2 YSLEER. The V end was cut by 0 bases, the J end by 7 bases, with 15 bases between. CDR3 size: 15 residues. The CDR3 DNA reads TGCGCCAGCAGCCAAGAGATACACGCCGCGGGGACCCAGTACTTC. As protein: CASSQEIHAAGTQYF.

In DNA form, the CDR3 reads TGTGCCAGCAGCTTTTCAGCGGACAACAATGAGCAGTTCTTC. It codes for CASSFSADNNEQFF. This rearrangement joins TRBV7-9 to TRBJ2-1; either TRBD1 or TRBD2 may fit D (5 bases each). The length of the CDR3 is 14 residues. Trimming removed 3 bases from V and 5 bases from J, with 11 bases in between. Germline assignment: CDR1 SEHNR and CDR2 FQNEAQ (reference sequence). Together with reference TRBV7-9 and TRBJ2-1, the CDR3 gives the full variable domain: DTGVSQNPRHKITKRGQNVTFRCDPISEHNRLYWYRQTLGQGPEFLTYFQNEAQLEKSRLLSDRFSAERPKGSFSTLEIQRTEQGDSAMYLCASSFSADNNEQFFGPGTRLTVL.

The V and J genes are TRBV29-1 and TRBJ2-5, with 10 bases aligning to TRBD1. Unmatched junction bases numbered 10, after V lost 4 bases and J lost 5 bases. This CDR3 is 15 amino acids long. Germline CDR1 reads SQVTM; CDR2 reads ANQGSEA. The CDR3 nucleotides are TGCAGCGTTGCAAGGGGGACAGGGGAGGTGGAGACCCAGTACTTC. Its protein product is CSVARGTGEVETQYF. The full variable domain, rest sourced from reference TRBV29-1 and TRBJ2-5, is SAVISQKPSRDICQRGTSLTIQCQVDSQVTMMFWYRQQPGQSLTLIATANQGSEATYESGFVIDKFPISRPNLTFSTLTVSNMSPEDSSIYLCSVARGTGEVETQYFGPGTRLLVL.

The chain has TRBV25-1 and TRBJ2-5; tentative D call: TRBD2 (5 bases). The germline V gene has CDR1 MGHDK and CDR2 SYGVNS. Trimming took 3 bases from V and 5 from J, leaving 13 bases between them. The CDR3 loop spans 14 amino acids. CDR3 in DNA: TGTGCCAGCAGTGACAGACGGAGAGGGGAGACCCAGTACTTC. Residues: CASSDRRRGETQYF.

This chain's CDR3 is CASRLGGANTEAFF. CDR3 in DNA: TGTGCCAGCAGGCTCGGGGGAGCGAACACTGAAGCTTTCTTT. The V and J genes are TRBV7-9 and TRBJ1-1; weak D call: TRBD1 (5 bases). CDR1 is SEHNR and CDR2 is FQNEAQ in the germline V gene (reference sequence). This CDR3 contains 14 residues. V was pared by 6 bases and J by 1 base, with 12 bases between. Full variable domain (rest looked up from reference TRBV7-9 and TRBJ1-1): DTGVSQNPRHKITKRGQNVTFRCDPISEHNRLYWYRQTLGQGPEFLTYFQNEAQLEKSRLLSDRFSAERPKGSFSTLEIQRTEQGDSAMYLCASRLGGANTEAFFGQGTRLTVV.

About this clone: The sample has other DNA sequences that encode this CDR3 too. This sequence joins TRBV29-1 and TRBJ2-6; a weak D match, TRBD2 (6 bases). This CDR3 has 14 residues. Germline CDR1 SQVTM, CDR2 ANQGSEA. Trimming removed 3 bases from V and 0 bases from J, with 6 bases in between. For the CDR3, the DNA is TGCAGCGTTGACGGGGGCTCTGGGGCCAACGTCCTGACTTTC. Residues: CSVDGGSGANVLTF.

This rearrangement joins TRBV29-1 to TRBJ2-7, with TRBD1 matching over 8 bases. J gave up 4 bases and V 4 bases, and 3 bases lay outside the gene matches. The CDR3 sequence is 12 residues long. Germline-derived CDR1 and CDR2 are SQVTM and ANQGSEA. The CDR3 sequence is CSVGQGRYEQYF. The DNA of the CDR3 is TGCAGCGTTGGACAGGGGAGGTACGAGCAGTACTTC.

The V gene is TRBV5-6, the J gene TRBJ2-3, with D perhaps matching TRBD1 (6 bases). This CDR3 has 15 amino acids. Germline V gene lookup returns CDR1 SGHDT and CDR2 YYEEEE. V lost 2 bases, J lost 0 bases, and 10 bases lay in between. This CDR3 is CASSFTGTSTDTQYF. The CDR3 region has the DNA TGTGCCAGCAGCTTTACTGGGACAAGCACAGATACGCAGTATTTT.

The gene calls are TRBV28 and TRBJ2-7, with D maybe TRBD2 (5 bases). CDR3 length equals 13 residues. Trimming left V 8 bases short and J 2 bases short, with 13 bases between. The germline CDR1 and CDR2 sequences are MDHEN and SYDVKM. Here the CDR3 reads CASAGYGAYEQYF. The CDR3 DNA reads as TGTGCCAGCGCCGGGTACGGGGCCTACGAGCAGTACTTC. Full variable domain (missing parts from reference TRBV28 and TRBJ2-7): DVKVTQSSRYLVKRTGEKVFLECVQDMDHENMFWYRQDPGLGLRLIYFSYDVKMKEKGDIPEGYSVSREKKERFSLILESASTNQTSMYLCASAGYGAYEQYFGPGTRLTVT.

The chain couples TRBV2 to TRBJ2-1; tentatively, D is TRBD2 (6 bases). Germline V gene lookup returns CDR1 SNHLY and CDR2 FYNNEI. The germline V and J ends were trimmed by 6 bases and 0 bases, with 15 bases remaining between them. This CDR3 contains 16 residues. As DNA, the CDR3 is TGTGCCAGCAGAATCCTACTAGCTAGCTCCTACAATGAGCAGTTCTTC. Translation gives CASRILLASSYNEQFF. Using reference TRBV2 and TRBJ2-1 for the parts outside the CDR3, the full variable domain is EPEVTQTPSHQVTQMGQEVILRCVPISNHLYFYWYRQILGQKVEFLVSFYNNEISEKSEIFDDQFSVERPDGSNFTLKIRSTKLEDSAMYFCASRILLASSYNEQFFGPGTRLTVL.

The rearrangement joins TRBV9 to TRBJ2-3, with D hard to call. V was trimmed by 0 bases and J by 6 bases, leaving 11 bases between them. Germline V gives CDR1 SGDLS, CDR2 YYNGEE. The CDR3 loop spans 14 amino acids. In DNA, the CDR3 is TGTGCCAGCAGCGTAGGCCGATACTCGGATACGCAGTATTTT. It encodes CASSVGRYSDTQYF.

The chain carries TRBV11-2 and TRBJ1-2; D is ambiguous. CDR1 SGHAT and CDR2 FQNNGV come from the germline V gene. With 2 bases removed from V and 4 bases from J, the gap between germline ends came to 5 bases. The CDR3 has 12 amino acids. The CDR3 sequence: CASSLSGYGYTF. CDR3 bases: TGTGCCAGCAGCTTATCCGGCTATGGCTACACCTTC. Combining the CDR3 with reference TRBV11-2 and TRBJ1-2 gives the whole variable domain EAGVAQSPRYKIIEKRQSVAFWCNPISGHATLYWYQQILGQGPKLLIQFQNNGVVDDSQLPKDRFSAERLKGVDSTLKIQPAKLEDSAVYLCASSLSGYGYTFGSGTRLTVV.

V is TRBV11-2 and J is TRBJ2-1; 7 bases line up with TRBD1. Germline loops: CDR1 SGHAT, CDR2 FQNNGV. The CDR3 sequence is 15 residues long. After removal of 5 bases from V and 3 bases from J, the junction contained 7 bases not matched to a gene. CDR3 protein: CASSLGRDSYNEQFF. The CDR3 DNA sequence: TGTGCCAGCAGCCTAGGTAGGGACAGCTACAATGAGCAGTTCTTC.

The chain uses TRBV15 and TRBJ2-3; 8 nucleotides align to TRBD2. Germline assignment: CDR1 LNHNV and CDR2 YYDKDF (reference sequence). Losses at the gene ends were 3 bases for V and 11 bases for J; bases not matched to a gene: 7. The CDR3 totals 13 residues. The CDR3, as DNA: TGTGCCACCAGCAGGGAACTAGCGGAAAAGCAGTATTTT. The encoded protein is CATSRELAEKQYF.

The chain employs TRBV5-4 and TRBJ1-3; D is possibly TRBD1 (6 bases). Trimming removed 6 bases at V and 0 bases at J, with 19 bases between. CDR1 is SGHNT, CDR2 YYREEE, per germline (reference sequence). The CDR3 contains 17 residues. CDR3 sequence reads: CASKNGAGESSGNTIYF. CDR3 coding DNA: TGTGCCAGCAAAAACGGGGCAGGGGAGAGCTCTGGAAACACCATATATTTT.

The CDR3 sequence is CSVLRTDTQYF. DNA of the CDR3: TGCAGCGTTCTCCGGACCGATACGCAGTATTTT. The genes are TRBV29-1 and TRBJ2-3, with no clear D. The V end lost 5 bases, the J end lost 6 bases, and 9 bases lay between the germline ends. The CDR3 has 11 residues. CDR1 is SQVTM, CDR2 ANQGSEA, per germline.

About this clone itself: The same CDR3 can be traced to other DNA sequences in this sample. The V call is TRBV5-1, the J call TRBJ2-7; 11 nucleotides match TRBD2. Germline CDR1 is SGHRS and CDR2 is YFSETQ. With V trimmed by 0 bases and J by 4 bases, 3 bases remained unmatched. The CDR3 runs 15 residues. The CDR3 sequence is CASSLAGTSGYEQYF. In DNA form, the CDR3 reads TGCGCCAGCAGCTTGGCCGGGACTAGCGGTTACGAGCAGTACTTC.

This chain joins TRBV2 and TRBJ2-6, with 7 positions matching TRBD2. CDR3 size: 17 residues. Germline loops: CDR1 SNHLY, CDR2 FYNNEI. J lost 0 bases, V lost 10 bases, and 12 bases had no gene match. CDR3 bases: TGTGCCATCCACCGGGACTACTATAGCTCTGGGGCCAACGTCCTGACTTTC. Amino acid sequence: CAIHRDYYSSGANVLTF.

The gene calls are TRBV30 and TRBJ2-7, with a tentative D call TRBD1 (6 bases). The V end lost 2 bases, the J end lost 5 bases, and 7 bases lay between the germline ends. The CDR3 consists of 11 residues. CDR1 and CDR2 from the germline V gene are GTSNPN and SVGIG (reference sequence). The CDR3 bases are TGTGCCTGGAGTCAGGGGAACGAGCAGTACTTC. It codes for CAWSQGNEQYF. Together with reference TRBV30 and TRBJ2-7, the CDR3 gives the full variable domain: SQTIHQWPATLVQPVGSPLSLECTVEGTSNPNLYWYRQAAGRGLQLLFYSVGIGQISSEVPQNLSASRPQDRQFILSSKKLLLSDSGFYLCAWSQGNEQYFGPGTRLTVT.

This clone was observed a single time. V usage is TRBV11-1 and J usage is TRBJ2-1, with 7 bases that match TRBD2. The germline V gene encodes CDR1 SGHAT and CDR2 FQDESV (reference sequence). Trimming took 5 bases from V and 9 from J; bases not matched to a gene: 10. The CDR3 length is 14 residues. As DNA, the CDR3 is TGTGCCAGCAGCAGGGACCTGGGGGAGGGTGAGCAGTTCTTC. Its protein product is CASSRDLGEGEQFF.

The chain is built from TRBV9 and TRBJ2-3, with TRBD2 matching over 12 bases. The V gene end was trimmed by 1 base and the J gene end by 6 bases; junction bases not matched to a gene: 6. This CDR3 is built from 16 residues. The V gene's germline CDR1 is SGDLS and CDR2 YYNGEE. CDR3 residues: CASSVTGTSGRDTQYF. Here the CDR3 DNA reads TGTGCCAGCAGCGTAACCGGGACTAGCGGGCGGGATACGCAGTATTTT.

The chain recombines TRBV2 with TRBJ2-7, with 7 bases lining up with TRBD2. The CDR3 extends over 13 amino acids. CDR1 is SNHLY, CDR2 FYNNEI, per germline. Unmatched junction bases numbered 3, after V lost 7 bases and J lost 0 bases. The CDR3 DNA sequence: TGTGCCAGCAAGTCTAGCGGCTCCTACGAGCAGTACTTC. It is translated as CASKSSGSYEQYF.

V and J are TRBV5-8 and TRBJ2-1; TRBD2 matches at 10 bases. Germline CDR1 is SGHTS and CDR2 is YDEGEE. The junction had 6 bases not matched to a gene; V was cut back by 1 base and J by 8 bases. The CDR3 contains 15 residues. In DNA form, the CDR3 reads TGTGCCAGCAGCTTGTACCCACTAGCGGGATATGAGCAGTTCTTC. Protein product: CASSLYPLAGYEQFF.